Below are 6 T cell receptor beta chains sequenced from a single sample in a study of vaccination effects on CD4 cells after COVID-19. Measured with immunoSEQ multiplex PCR; TCRdb has only the in-frame clones, and not every one. The table has tens of thousands of clones, approximately 64% seen once. Antigens of these TCRs are unknown. After expansion with viral peptide pools in the ViraFEST assay, antigen-specific CD4+ T cells were sequenced. Subsequent to a culture period of around eleven days, CD4+ T cells were isolated. Subjects were given two BNT162b2 or mRNA-1273 vaccine doses. This specimen was CD4+ T cells from PBMCs cultured with SARS-CoV-2 spike peptides, taken after COVID-19 vaccination. Every receptor here comes from a human donor who received a COVID-19 vaccine.

This clone was counted only a few times. The germline gene is not matched at one end of the junction; a read error may be the cause. The chain combines TRBV7-9 with TRBJ1-5; 7 positions match TRBD1. CDR1 and CDR2 from the germline V gene are SEHNR and FQNEAQ (reference sequence). The CDR3 has 18 residues. CDR3 residues: CTSSLADVQGHTEGSQHF. The CDR3 coding sequence is TGTACCAGCAGCTTAGCGGATGTACAGGGGCACACCGAGGGGTCCCAGCATTTT.

The chain couples TRBV7-9 to TRBJ1-3; no clear D gene. V dropped 5 bases and J dropped 4 bases, with 24 bases sitting between them. Germline CDR1 and CDR2: SEHNR and FQNEAQ (reference sequence). CDR3 length: 18 amino acids. The CDR3 region has the DNA TGTGCCAGCAGCCCGATCACCGGGCCCAAGGCGTTCGGAAACACCATATATTTT. It translates to CASSPITGPKAFGNTIYF.

This clone was recorded once. The gene calls are TRBV2 and TRBJ1-2; D possibly corresponds to TRBD1 (6 bases). Germline V gives CDR1 SNHLY, CDR2 FYNNEI. V dropped 4 bases and J dropped 3 bases, with 12 bases sitting between them. The CDR3 runs 14 residues. The CDR3 reads CASSVDRLYYGYTF. The CDR3, as DNA: TGTGCCAGCAGTGTTGACAGGTTGTACTATGGCTACACCTTC.

The genes are TRBV13 and TRBJ1-2; the match to TRBD1 covers 8 bases. V lost 0 bases and J lost 3; bases outside the gene matches: 3. Germline V gene lookup returns CDR1 PRHDT and CDR2 FYEKMQ (reference sequence). The CDR3 is 15 residues long. This CDR3 is CASSLGRGHDYGYTF. The CDR3 region has the DNA TGTGCCAGCAGCTTAGGCAGGGGGCATGACTATGGCTACACCTTC.

The chain couples TRBV10-2 to TRBJ2-1; no firm D call. V was trimmed by 7 bases and J by 3 bases, leaving 13 bases between them. Per the germline V gene, CDR1 is WSHSY and CDR2 is SAAADI. This CDR3 is built from 14 residues. For the CDR3, the DNA is TGCGCCAGCAATTTAGCATGGGACTACAATGAGCAGTTCTTC. Protein sequence: CASNLAWDYNEQFF.

This sequence joins TRBV7-6 and TRBJ1-2, with a possible D match to TRBD1 (5 bases). V lost 5 bases and J lost 2, with 15 bases in between. Germline V gives CDR1 SGHVS, CDR2 FNYEAQ. The CDR3 runs 15 residues. The CDR3 protein is CASSGVRGSNYGYTF. The CDR3 nucleotides are TGTGCCAGCAGCGGAGTGCGGGGCTCCAACTATGGCTACACCTTC. The complete variable domain, with remaining parts taken from reference TRBV7-6 and TRBJ1-2, reads GAGVSQSPRYKVTKRGQDVALRCDPISGHVSLYWYRQALGQGPEFLTYFNYEAQQDKSGLPNDRFSAERPEGSISTLTIQRTEQRDSAMYRCASSGVRGSNYGYTFGSGTRLTVV.